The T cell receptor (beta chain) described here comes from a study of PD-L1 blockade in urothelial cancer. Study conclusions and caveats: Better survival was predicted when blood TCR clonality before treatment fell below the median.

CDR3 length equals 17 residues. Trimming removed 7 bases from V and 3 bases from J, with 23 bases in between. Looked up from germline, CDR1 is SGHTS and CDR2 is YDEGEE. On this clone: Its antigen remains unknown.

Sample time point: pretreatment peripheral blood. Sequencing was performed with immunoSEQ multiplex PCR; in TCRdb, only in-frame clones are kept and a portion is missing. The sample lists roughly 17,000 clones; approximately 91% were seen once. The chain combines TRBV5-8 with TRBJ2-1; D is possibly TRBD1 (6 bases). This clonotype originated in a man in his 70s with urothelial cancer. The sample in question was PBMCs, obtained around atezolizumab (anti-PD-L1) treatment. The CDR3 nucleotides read TGTGCCAGCGGTCAGGGGCCCCTAACCCGGCTCTACAATGAGCAGTTCTTC. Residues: CASGQGPLTRLYNEQFF.